This T cell receptor beta chain appears in the sequencing data of a study of cytomegalovirus exposure and HLA in healthy donors. Study-wide results and limits: Associated with cytomegalovirus, according to the listing, were 150 to 200 TCR beta chains. It was reported that the classifier diagnosed cytomegalovirus status with high specificity and sensitivity in both the original and validation cohorts. With later analysis, a missense DCLRE1C variant became linked to TCR beta V- and J-gene trimming.

Donors likely had unrecorded immune exposures despite being nominally healthy when sampled. PCR primers comprised 60 Vbeta and 13 Jbeta primers. The method was immunoSEQ multiplex PCR; TCRdb's version includes in-frame clones alone and lacks a portion of them. The sample yields around 130,000 clones, about 80% seen once. Comments on this clone: Its antigen is still unknown.

The material sequenced was PBMCs. This receptor was identified in a boy aged 2-15 years in good health and CMV-seronegative.

The CDR3 reads CASSRGNEQFF. The CDR3 DNA follows: TGTGCCAGCAGCCGAGGGAATGAGCAGTTCTTC. This rearrangement joins TRBV7-9 to TRBJ2-1; D is possibly TRBD2 (5 bases). CDR3 length equals 11 residues. The germline V and J ends were trimmed by 5 bases and 7 bases, with 6 bases remaining between them. Germline V gene data show CDR1 as SEHNR and CDR2 as FQNEAQ (reference sequence).